This passage covers 27 T cell receptor beta chains from one sample sequenced in a study of beta chain features in type 1 diabetes. Sequenced material consisted of expressed TCRB transcripts (all of the isolated RNA was reverse transcribed). TCRdb's copy holds only in-frame clones and misses some; the assay was immunoSEQ multiplex PCR. The sample includes 10,000 to 15,000 clones, around 43% of them seen just once. Sequenced input: stem cell memory CD4+ T cells from blood. Source of these receptors: a man aged 18-30 years in good health.

The CDR3 loop reads CASSFDPGGNQPQHF. CDR3 coding DNA: TGTGCCAGCAGCTTCGATCCGGGGGGGAATCAGCCCCAGCATTTT. V is TRBV11-3 and J is TRBJ1-5; D is perhaps TRBD1 (5 bases). The CDR3 is 15 residues long. Germline V CDR1 and CDR2: SGHNT, YENEEA. V lost 3 bases, J lost 4 bases, and 13 bases lay in between.

This clone showed up just a few times. J is TRBJ2-3 and V is TRBV9; D call uncertain. Germline V gives CDR1 SGDLS, CDR2 YYNGEE. The V end lost 2 bases, the J end lost 0 bases, and 13 bases lay between the germline ends. This CDR3 is built from 16 residues. CDR3 amino acids: CASSVLSSASTDTQYF. The DNA for the CDR3 is TGTGCCAGCAGCGTTCTATCAAGTGCTAGCACAGATACGCAGTATTTT.

This chain joins TRBV2 and TRBJ2-6; TRBD1 matches 9 bases. The CDR3 sequence is 16 residues long. Germline-derived CDR1 and CDR2 are SNHLY and FYNNEI. V shed 7 bases and J 1 base; nucleotides not matched to a gene: 5. The CDR3 reads CASMGQGGSGANVLTF. The CDR3 bases are TGTGCCAGCATGGGACAGGGCGGGTCTGGGGCCAACGTCCTGACTTTC.

The chain couples TRBV10-3 to TRBJ2-2; perhaps TRBD2 as D (5 bases). This CDR3 has 16 residues. Deletions cut 2 bases from V and 0 bases from J, with 10 bases between. Germline CDR1 is ENHRY and CDR2 is SYGVKD. The chain's CDR3 is CAISEGLATNTGELFF. CDR3 nucleotide sequence: TGTGCCATCAGTGAGGGGCTAGCCACGAACACCGGGGAGCTGTTTTTT.

The chain uses TRBV25-1 and TRBJ2-7; D is perhaps TRBD1 (6 bases). The V and J ends lost 2 bases and 7 bases respectively, with 12 bases between them. Germline CDR1 MGHDK, CDR2 SYGVNS. The CDR3 contains 13 residues. The CDR3 protein is CASSEVRGLEQYF. CDR3 DNA: TGTGCCAGCAGTGAAGTCAGGGGATTAGAGCAGTACTTC.

This clone was counted between two and nine times. The chain employs TRBV5-1 and TRBJ2-7; 9 nucleotides align to TRBD1. Per germline, CDR1 SGHRS and CDR2 YFSETQ. The CDR3 sequence is 14 residues long. Trimming removed 2 bases from V and 5 bases from J; junction bases left unmatched: 5. CDR3 sequence: CASSFRQGVHEQYF. In nucleotides, the CDR3 is TGCGCCAGCAGCTTTAGACAGGGGGTCCACGAGCAGTACTTC.

The gene calls are TRBV7-6 and TRBJ1-1; D is unclear. The CDR3 extends over 14 amino acids. From germline, CDR1 is SGHVS and CDR2 FNYEAQ. The V gene lost 1 base and the J gene lost 1 base, with 7 bases spanning the gap. The CDR3 loop is CASSLVPGNTEAFF. CDR3 DNA sequence: TGTGCCAGCAGCTTAGTGCCCGGGAACACTGAAGCTTTCTTT.

V gene TRBV4-3 combines with J gene TRBJ1-4; TRBD1 is a possible D gene (5 bases). The CDR3 spans 16 residues. The germline V and J ends were trimmed by 0 bases and 7 bases, with 15 bases remaining between them. CDR1 LGHNA and CDR2 YSLEER come from the germline V gene. CDR3 in DNA: TGCGCCAGCAGCCAAGAGACCCGGGTTAGGGGTGAAAAACTGTTTTTT. Residues: CASSQETRVRGEKLFF.

The chain links TRBV9 to TRBJ2-2; unclear D gene. Germline assignment: CDR1 SGDLS and CDR2 YYNGEE. The CDR3 is 13 residues long. Trimming shortened V by 4 bases and J by 5 bases, and 9 bases separated the two germline ends. CDR3 region: CASSFGWTGELFF. CDR3 DNA sequence: TGTGCCAGCAGCTTCGGGTGGACCGGGGAGCTGTTTTTT.

This clone was detected only a few times. The V gene is TRBV7-2, the J gene TRBJ2-4; a possible D gene is TRBD1 (6 bases). Germline V CDR1 and CDR2: SGHTA, FQGNSA. This CDR3 has 14 amino acids. The V end lost 1 base, the J end lost 16 bases, and 20 bases lay between the germline ends. CDR3 region: CASSLGTADPLHYF. The DNA of the CDR3 is TGTGCCAGCAGCTTAGGGACAGCTGATCCGCTCCACTACTTC.

There are a few counts of this clone. The chain carries TRBV5-5 and TRBJ1-5, with D unclear. Germline V lookup: CDR1 SGHKS, CDR2 YYEKEE (reference sequence). V shed 4 bases and J shed 8 bases, with 16 bases lying between them. This CDR3 has 14 amino acids. CDR3 residues: CASSLAGRLEPQHF. In DNA, the CDR3 is TGTGCCAGCAGCCTGGCGGGTCGCCTTGAGCCCCAGCATTTT.

The V and J genes are TRBV9 and TRBJ2-6; D remains ambiguous. In germline, CDR1 is SGDLS, CDR2 YYNGEE. This CDR3 contains 16 residues. The V end was cut by 0 bases, the J end by 2 bases, with 9 bases between. CDR3 sequence (DNA): TGTGCCAGCAGCGTAGGCGGTGTCACTGGGGCCAACGTCCTGACTTTC. Encoded protein: CASSVGGVTGANVLTF. Complete variable domain (other parts from reference TRBV9 and TRBJ2-6): DSGVTQTPKHLITATGQRVTLRCSPRSGDLSVYWYQQSLDQGLQFLIQYYNGEERAKGNILERFSAQQFPDLHSELNLSSLELGDSALYFCASSVGGVTGANVLTFGAGSRLTVL.

This sequence joins TRBV4-3 and TRBJ1-2; the match to TRBD1 covers 9 bases. Trimming took 5 bases from V and 8 from J; bases not matched to a gene: 18. CDR1 is LGHNA, CDR2 YSLEER, per germline. The CDR3 contains 17 residues. The chain's CDR3 is CASSAPRASGTGYGYTF. As DNA, the CDR3 is TGCGCCAGCAGCGCCCCCCGGGCCTCCGGGACAGGGTACGGCTACACCTTC.

This chain connects TRBV7-2 to TRBJ1-6; tentatively, D is TRBD1 (5 bases). The CDR3 consists of 12 residues. V was pared by 9 bases and J by 10 bases, with 13 bases between. In germline, CDR1 is SGHTA, CDR2 FQGNSA. DNA for the CDR3: TGTGCCAGGGGTAGGGGAGGATCACCCCTCCACTTT. Translated: CARGRGGSPLHF.

This clone has just a few counts. This chain uses TRBV7-2 with TRBJ2-2; TRBD1 matches 7 bases. V shed 5 bases, J shed 2 bases, and the junction held 5 bases outside the gene matches. The CDR3 is 15 residues long. Germline V gene lookup returns CDR1 SGHTA and CDR2 FQGNSA. The chain's CDR3 is CASSRRDRNTGELFF. CDR3 nucleotides: TGTGCCAGCAGCCGCCGGGACAGAAACACCGGGGAGCTGTTTTTT.

The rearrangement uses TRBV15 and TRBJ2-1, with D perhaps matching TRBD1 (5 bases). CDR1 and CDR2 (germline): LNHNV, YYDKDF (reference sequence). The V end lost 1 base, the J end lost 4 bases, and 11 bases lay between the germline ends. The CDR3 consists of 15 residues. CDR3 in amino acids: CATSRVQDVYNEQFF. Written as DNA, the CDR3 is TGTGCCACCAGCAGAGTACAGGACGTATACAATGAGCAGTTCTTC.

This clone appeared a few times. V usage is TRBV6-5 and J usage is TRBJ1-1; 8 bases are a match to TRBD1. There are 13 residues in the CDR3. V shed 2 bases, J shed 8 bases, and the junction held 4 bases outside the gene matches. CDR1 and CDR2 (germline): MNHEY, SVGAGI. The CDR3 loop is CASSYLNRGEAFF. Written as DNA, the CDR3 is TGTGCCAGCAGTTACCTGAACAGGGGGGAAGCTTTCTTT.

The J gene is TRBJ2-4, the V gene TRBV4-3; a possible D gene is TRBD2 (6 bases). Germline assignment: CDR1 LGHNA and CDR2 YSLEER. The CDR3 extends over 14 amino acids. Trimming removed 1 base from V and 6 bases from J, with 10 bases in between. The CDR3 bases are TGCGCCAGCAGCCAAGGCGCGGGGCCAAACATTCAGTACTTC. Translated, it gives CASSQGAGPNIQYF.

This clone appeared a single time. An end of the junction does not agree with germline; a read error may underlie this. This chain connects TRBV5-4 to TRBJ2-7; 9 nucleotides align to TRBD1. Germline V CDR1 and CDR2: SGHNT, YYREEE (reference sequence). This CDR3 has 15 amino acids. The CDR3, as DNA: TGTGCCAGCAGAACGGGACAGGGAACCGACTACGTGCAGTACTTC. Its protein product is CASRTGQGTDYVQYF.

V and J are TRBV7-2 and TRBJ2-5; the match to TRBD2 covers 7 bases. CDR3 length equals 14 residues. Trimming took 5 bases from V and 5 from J; bases not matched to a gene: 8. Germline V gene data show CDR1 as SGHTA and CDR2 as FQGNSA. The CDR3 protein is CASSARGGWETQYF. The CDR3 DNA follows: TGTGCCAGCAGCGCCCGGGGAGGGTGGGAGACCCAGTACTTC.

The J gene is TRBJ2-2, the V gene TRBV6-5; 10 nucleotides agree with TRBD1. Germline assignment: CDR1 MNHEY and CDR2 SVGAGI. The V gene end was trimmed by 6 bases and the J gene end by 7 bases; junction bases not matched to a gene: 8. CDR3 length: 15 residues. CDR3 residues: CASRFRDRGGGELFF. CDR3 DNA: TGTGCCAGCAGGTTCCGGGACAGGGGAGGCGGGGAGCTGTTTTTT.

The chain is built from TRBV14 and TRBJ2-3; TRBD2 might be the D (5 bases). Trimming pared 2 bases from V and 1 base from J, leaving 7 bases between. CDR3 length: 14 residues. Germline V CDR1 and CDR2: SGHDN, FVKESK. For the CDR3, the DNA is TGTGCCAGCAGCCAACACGGGGGCACAGATACGCAGTATTTT. It specifies CASSQHGGTDTQYF.

The V call is TRBV21-1, the J call TRBJ1-5. TRBV21-1 is classified as a pseudogene. This CDR3 region has 17 residues. The CDR3 region is CASSEGLATWHHQPQHF. CDR3 bases: TGTGCCAGCAGTGAAGGTTTAGCTACATGGCATCATCAGCCCCAGCATTTT.

In this sample, this clone turned up a few times. The chain has TRBV7-9 and TRBJ2-7, with 7 bases matching TRBD1. The germline V gene encodes CDR1 SEHNR and CDR2 FQNEAQ (reference sequence). V was clipped by 2 bases and J by 4 bases; unmatched bases: 2. This CDR3 is built from 13 residues. The CDR3 spells CASSLTGEYEQYF. In DNA, the CDR3 is TGTGCCAGCAGCTTAACAGGGGAGTACGAGCAGTACTTC.

The J gene is TRBJ2-5, the V gene TRBV7-6, with D possibly matching TRBD2 (6 bases). Per the germline V gene, CDR1 is SGHVS and CDR2 is FNYEAQ. The CDR3 totals 11 residues. V gave up 5 bases and J gave up 7 bases, with 8 bases separating them. CDR3 nucleotide sequence: TGTGCCAGCAGCACGGAGGGGACCCAGTACTTC. Translated: CASSTEGTQYF.

This sequence joins TRBV12-2 and TRBJ2-7; the table's TRBD1 call for D was not verified on the DNA. TRBV12-2 is tagged as a pseudogene. The CDR3 sequence is 14 residues long. This CDR3 is CASRWGPSEYEQYF. CDR3 coding DNA: TGTGCAAGTCGCTGGGGCCCCTCCGAGTACGAGCAGTACTTC.

In this sample, this clone turned up a few times. V and J are TRBV7-9 and TRBJ1-2, with 8 bases matching TRBD1. The germline CDR1 and CDR2 sequences are SEHNR and FQNEAQ (reference sequence). The ends lost 2 bases at V and 2 bases at J; junction bases unmatched: 4. This CDR3 spans 15 amino acids. The CDR3 protein is CASSLRAGGNYGYTF. In nucleotides, the CDR3 is TGTGCCAGCAGCTTACGGGCAGGGGGCAACTATGGCTACACCTTC.